This T cell receptor (beta chain) derives from a study of T-cell memory formation after mild COVID-19. Study-level findings and limits: CD4+ clones that contracted lay mainly in CM and EM; CD8+ ones lay in EMRA. Balance between CD4 and CD8 was seen in clones contracting day 15 to 85, and a CD4+ lean was seen in later expanders.

This clonotype was counted only a few times. The antigen is undetermined. TCR alpha and TCR beta cDNA libraries carrying sample barcodes and UMIs came from 5'RACE with constant-segment primers. Each CDR3 protein is one row after TCRdb ran MiXCR on the 5' RACE reads. This sample carries just over 60,000 distinct CDR3 sequences, approximately 9% of them seen once, and the ten largest clones take 1.1%. Input material: PBMCs or a T cell subset sorted from them (not recorded which). This TCR was recovered from a young man who had mild COVID-19 (a few samples of this study predate the infection). Cell type and time point are not known.

In DNA, the CDR3 is TGCCTCTGTCTTCTGCTGAACACTGAAGCTTTCTTT. It translates to CLCLLLNTEAFF. V gene TRBV20-1 combines with J gene TRBJ1-1; D ambiguous. CDR3 length: 12 residues. The germline gives CDR1 DFQATT, CDR2 SNEGSKA (reference sequence).